The 3 T cell receptor beta chains below come from one sample, sequenced in a study of T cell changes during pregnancy in multiple sclerosis. Method: immunoSEQ multiplex PCR; TCRdb's copy keeps in-frame clones and lacks some. The repertoire holds about 110,000 clones, about 89% seen once, with around 1.6% in the top ten. Sequences were derived from peripheral blood, sampled before pregnancy. The origin of the receptors is a female donor with multiple sclerosis, enrolled in a pregnancy study.

The chain has TRBV5-4 and TRBJ1-2; a weak D match, TRBD1 (5 bases). Germline CDR1 is SGHNT and CDR2 is YYREEE (reference sequence). Trimming took 0 bases from V and 3 from J, leaving 9 bases between them. The CDR3 has 14 residues. The chain's CDR3 is CASSLDRDYYGYTF. CDR3 DNA sequence: TGTGCCAGCAGCTTGGACCGGGACTACTATGGCTACACCTTC.

The V call is TRBV6-5, the J call TRBJ2-7; 8 nucleotides line up with TRBD1. The germline V gene encodes CDR1 MNHEY and CDR2 SVGAGI. The CDR3 runs 13 residues. After removal of 6 bases from V and 0 bases from J, the junction contained 1 base not matched to a gene. CDR3 amino acids: CASSQGASYEQYF. The DNA for the CDR3 is TGTGCCAGCAGCCAGGGGGCCTCCTACGAGCAGTACTTC.

CDR3 DNA: TGTGCCAGTAGTATTGTAGGGGACACTGAAGCTTTCTTT. This encodes CASSIVGDTEAFF. This chain joins TRBV19 and TRBJ1-1; tentatively, D is TRBD1 (5 bases). The CDR3 contains 13 residues. Germline V gene data show CDR1 as LNHDA and CDR2 as SQIVND (reference sequence). V was clipped by 3 bases and J by 3 bases, with 8 bases between them.